These 13 T cell receptor beta chains originate from one sample sequenced in a study of response to subunit inactivated influenza vaccine. TCRdb fed the RT-PCR reads into MiXCR, producing one record per CDR3 protein. Among over 800,000 distinct CDR3 sequences listed, about 20% were seen once. Sequenced material: PBMCs from blood, taken approximately 5 days after vaccination. These receptors were taken from a man in his fifties or sixties who received an inactivated influenza vaccine.

This clonotype has only a few counts. The V call is TRBV7-9, the J call TRBJ2-1; D unresolved. The CDR3 runs to 13 residues. V was trimmed by 3 bases and J by 10 bases, leaving 13 bases between them. Germline CDR1 SEHNR, CDR2 FQNEAQ (reference sequence). The CDR3 coding sequence is TGTGCCAGCAGCTTGAACGAAAGGGCCGAGCAGTTCTTC. Protein: CASSLNERAEQFF.

This clonotype was detected a few times. The chain carries TRBV6-1 and TRBJ2-1, with TRBD2 matching over 9 bases. The germline CDR1 and CDR2 sequences are MNHNS and SASEGT. V was clipped by 11 bases and J by 6 bases; unmatched bases: 11. This CDR3 spans 14 amino acids. The DNA of the CDR3 is TGTGCCGTACAGGAGGCGGGAGGGTCCAATGAGCAGTTCTTC. It encodes CAVQEAGGSNEQFF.

The rearrangement uses TRBV24-1 and TRBJ2-5; D remains ambiguous. Germline CDR1 and CDR2: KGHDR and SFDVKD. The V and J ends lost 2 bases and 4 bases respectively, with 10 bases between them. This CDR3 is 14 amino acids long. The CDR3 sequence is CATSDYGDTETQYF. For the CDR3, the DNA is TGTGCCACCAGTGATTACGGCGACACAGAGACCCAGTACTTC.

This CDR3 reads CSARDSQSGSHGNEQFF. The CDR3 region has the DNA TGCAGTGCTAGAGACTCACAAAGCGGGAGCCACGGAAATGAGCAGTTCTTC. The rearrangement links TRBV20-1 to TRBJ2-1; the match to TRBD2 covers 8 bases. The CDR3 contains 17 residues. Trimming took 0 bases from V and 7 from J; bases not matched to a gene: 14. Germline assignment: CDR1 DFQATT and CDR2 SNEGSKA (reference sequence).

The table lists this clonotype with a few counts. The chain employs TRBV5-1 and TRBJ2-7; the D gene is possibly TRBD2 (5 bases). This CDR3 contains 13 residues. Germline CDR1 reads SGHRS; CDR2 reads YFSETQ. V gave up 4 bases and J gave up 6 bases, with 14 bases separating them. For the CDR3, the DNA is TGCGCCAGCAGCCGGACTCCCTCCGCCGAGCAGTACTTC. Protein sequence: CASSRTPSAEQYF.

The J gene is TRBJ2-5, the V gene TRBV4-3; D call uncertain. The CDR3 spans 16 residues. With 0 bases removed from V and 2 bases from J, the gap between germline ends came to 13 bases. Per germline, CDR1 LGHNA and CDR2 YSLEER. The CDR3 DNA reads TGCGCCAGCAGCCAAGAGTGGTCAGATTATCAAGAGACCCAGTACTTC. Amino acid sequence: CASSQEWSDYQETQYF.

This clonotype has just a few counts. The rearrangement uses TRBV20-1 and TRBJ1-3; D uncertain. This CDR3 has 17 amino acids. Germline CDR1 DFQATT, CDR2 SNEGSKA (reference sequence). V lost 1 base and J lost 2, with 18 bases in between. The CDR3 sequence is CSARGFGGRPTGNTIYF. The DNA of the CDR3 is TGCAGTGCTAGAGGATTCGGTGGCAGGCCTACTGGAAACACCATATATTTT.

This clonotype appeared a few times. The chain is built from TRBV20-1 and TRBJ2-7; D perhaps matches TRBD2 (5 bases). Trimming stripped 3 bases from V and 2 bases from J, with 14 bases between. This CDR3 contains 14 residues. Germline CDR1 DFQATT, CDR2 SNEGSKA (reference sequence). The CDR3 DNA reads TGCAGTGCTAGGTCTCAAATCGGGACCTACGAGCAGTACTTC. Translated: CSARSQIGTYEQYF.

This clonotype was observed many times. The chain links TRBV12-3 or TRBV12-4 to TRBJ1-5, with D possibly TRBD1 on 5 matching bases. Trimming left V 6 bases short and J 2 bases short, with 11 bases between. CDR3 size: 14 residues. The CDR3 region is CASSQGVGNQPQHF. CDR3 coding DNA: TGTGCCAGCAGCCAAGGGGTGGGCAATCAGCCCCAGCATTTT.

This clonotype was observed a few times. The chain links TRBV12-3 or TRBV12-4 to TRBJ2-7; D may be TRBD1 (6 bases). The CDR3 covers 15 residues. V lost 7 bases, J lost 1 base, and 17 bases lay in between. CDR3 in amino acids: CASTLGQLLSYEQYF. The CDR3 nucleotides read TGTGCCAGCACCTTAGGACAGTTATTATCCTACGAGCAGTACTTC.

This chain links TRBV7-2 with TRBJ2-7; the match to TRBD2 covers 11 bases. This CDR3 is built from 15 residues. V lost 5 bases and J lost 5; bases outside the gene matches: 8. The germline V gene encodes CDR1 SGHTA and CDR2 FQGNSA. In DNA, the CDR3 is TGTGCCAGCAGCCCCGGCACTAGCGGGGGTCACGAGCAGTACTTC. As protein: CASSPGTSGGHEQYF.

In this sample, this clonotype turned up a few times. The chain employs TRBV15 and TRBJ2-7; 8 nucleotides match TRBD1. Germline assignment: CDR1 LNHNV and CDR2 YYDKDF (reference sequence). V shed 0 bases and J 2 bases; nucleotides not matched to a gene: 6. The CDR3 has 16 residues. The DNA for the CDR3 is TGTGCCACCAGCAGAGACGAGACAGGGGCGACCTACGAGCAGTACTTC. It codes for CATSRDETGATYEQYF. Filled out from reference TRBV15 and TRBJ2-7, the complete variable domain reads DAMVIQNPRYQVTQFGKPVTLSCSQTLNHNVMYWYQQKSSQAPKLLFHYYDKDFNNEADTPDNFQSRRPNTSFCFLDIRSPGLGDTAMYLCATSRDETGATYEQYFGPGTRLTVT.

V gene TRBV7-2 combines with J gene TRBJ1-1; 8 bases line up with TRBD1. V lost 5 bases and J lost 4; bases outside the gene matches: 9. CDR3 length: 15 residues. Germline V gene sequence: CDR1 SGHTA, CDR2 FQGNSA. Written as DNA, the CDR3 is TGTGCCAGCAGCCTGACAGGGGCCGTGGGCACTGAAGCTTTCTTT. This sequence encodes CASSLTGAVGTEAFF.